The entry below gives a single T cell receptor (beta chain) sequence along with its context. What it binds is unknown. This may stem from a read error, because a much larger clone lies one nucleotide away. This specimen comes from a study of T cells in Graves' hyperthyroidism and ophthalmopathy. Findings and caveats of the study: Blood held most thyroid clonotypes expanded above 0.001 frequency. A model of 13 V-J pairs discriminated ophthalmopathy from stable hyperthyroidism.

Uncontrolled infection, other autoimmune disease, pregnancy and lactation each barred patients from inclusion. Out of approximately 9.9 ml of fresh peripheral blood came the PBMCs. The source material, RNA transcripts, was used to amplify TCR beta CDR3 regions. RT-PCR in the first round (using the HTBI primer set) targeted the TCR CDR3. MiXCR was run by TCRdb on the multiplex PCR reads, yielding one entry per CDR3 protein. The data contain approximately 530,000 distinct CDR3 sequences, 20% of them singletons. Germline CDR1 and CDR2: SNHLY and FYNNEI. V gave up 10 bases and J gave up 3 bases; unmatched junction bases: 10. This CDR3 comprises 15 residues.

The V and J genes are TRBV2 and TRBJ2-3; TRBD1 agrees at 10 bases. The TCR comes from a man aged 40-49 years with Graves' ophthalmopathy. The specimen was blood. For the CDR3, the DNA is TGTGCCACCCTGACAGGGGGCGGGCGAACAGATACGCAGTATTTT. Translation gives CATLTGGGRTDTQYF.